This is a list of T cell receptor beta chains from one sample in a study of CD8+CD57+ T cells in acquired aplastic anemia. Using its own MiXCR run on the reads, TCRdb lists one record per CDR3 protein. This table has roughly 220,000 distinct CDR3 sequences, about 62% appearing once. The sample consisted of sorted CD4+, CD8+, or CD8+CD57+ T cells (not recorded which) from PBMCs. These receptors were collected from a human donor with aplastic anemia. CDR3s include the opening cysteine and the closing phenylalanine or tryptophan. The D gene is left open where the match is weak. Clone size is not always given. Where it is, it says once, few, many or a class for expanded clones.

>NA|TRBV9|TRBJ2-2|NA
TGTGCCAGCAGCGTGGGGGTAGCCACCGGGGAGCTGTTTTTT
CASSVGVATGELFF
>TRBD1|TRBV24-1|TRBJ2-1|NA
TGTGCCAGCAGTAAGGCCGGGACAGGGGGATACAATGAGCAGTTCTTC
CASSKAGTGGYNEQFF
>TRBD1|TRBV9|TRBJ2-3|NA
TGTGCCAGCAGCGTAGAGGGCAGGGGGTCAGATACGCAGTATTTT
CASSVEGRGSDTQYF
>NA|TRBV7-9|TRBJ2-7|NA
TGTGCCACCCTAACCGGGAACGACGAGCAGTACTTC
CATLTGNDEQYF
>NA|TRBV11-1|TRBJ2-3|NA
TGTGCCAGCAGCTTAGAGGAGACAGATACGCAGTATTTT
CASSLEETDTQYF
>NA|TRBV7-2|TRBJ1-2|NA
TGTGCCAGCAGCTTAGATCGACAGGTCTATGGCTACACCTTC
CASSLDRQVYGYTF
>TRBD1|TRBV20-1|TRBJ2-7|few
TGCAGTGCGGGACAGGGAATCATATCCTACGAGCAGTACTTC
CSAGQGIISYEQYF
>NA|TRBV5-1|TRBJ1-2|NA
TGCGCCAGCAGCTACGAGCCGAGTGGCTACACCTTC
CASSYEPSGYTF
>NA|TRBV10-3|TRBJ2-7|few
TGTGCCATCACTTCGAACAGGGTGGTCGACGAGCAGTACTTC
CAITSNRVVDEQYF
>NA|TRBV20-1|TRBJ2-1|NA
TGCAGTGCTTCCGGGACAGAAGAAGGGAGGGCCATAAATGAGCAGTTCTTC
CSASGTEEGRAINEQFF
>TRBD1|TRBV15|TRBJ2-7|NA
TGTGCCACCAGCAGAGGGACAGGGGGCTACGAGCAGTACTTC
CATSRGTGGYEQYF
>TRBD1|TRBV20-1|TRBJ1-1|NA
TGCAGTGCTCACAGGGGGGGCACTGAAGCTTTCTTT
CSAHRGGTEAFF
>NA|TRBV10-3|TRBJ2-3|NA
TGTGCCATCAGTGCCCCTCTCTCCGCCGTTGAGTATTTT
CAISAPLSAVEYF
>NA|TRBV19|TRBJ2-4|NA
TGTGCCAGTAGTATCTCTTCAGGGGAAAACATTCAGTACTTC
CASSISSGENIQYF
>NA|TRBV7-6|TRBJ1-1|many
TGTGCCAGCAGCTTAGGGGGCGTTGAAGCTTTCTTT
CASSLGGVEAFF
>NA|TRBV7-9|TRBJ1-2|once
TGTGCCAGCAGCGCCCGCCCCTATGGCTACACCTTC
CASSARPYGYTF
>NA|TRBV11-3|TRBJ2-5|NA
TGTGCCAGCAGCTTTATGGCAGGAGAGACCCAGTACTTC
CASSFMAGETQYF
>NA|TRBV7-2|TRBJ1-1|NA
TGTGCCAGCAGCATCAGCGGATGGGCGACTGAAGCTTTCTTT
CASSISGWATEAFF
>TRBD1|TRBV24-1|TRBJ2-1|few
TGTGCCACCAGTGACTTACCCCGACAGGGGTCCTACAATGAGCAGTTCTTC
CATSDLPRQGSYNEQFF
>TRBD2|TRBV7-9|TRBJ2-3|NA
TGTGCCAGCAGCAAAGCTAGCGGGAGCACAGATACGCAGTATTTT
CASSKASGSTDTQYF
>NA|TRBV20-1|TRBJ1-5|NA
TGCAGTGCTACCATTCCGGGGAGCAATCAGCCCCAGCATTTT
CSATIPGSNQPQHF
>TRBD2|TRBV2|TRBJ2-2|NA
TGTGCCAGCTCCGGGGGGACTAGCGGACCCGGGGAGCTGTTTTTT
CASSGGTSGPGELFF
>NA|TRBV7-3|TRBJ2-7|once
TGTGCCAGCAGCCCCACGCACTTGGGCAGGGCCTCCTACGAGCAGTACTTC
CASSPTHLGRASYEQYF
>NA|TRBV12-3/TRBV12-4|TRBJ2-7|many
TGTGCCAGCAGTTCCATAGGGACCGGTATCTACGAGCAGTACTTC
CASSSIGTGIYEQYF
>TRBD2|TRBV20-1|TRBJ2-7|NA
TGCAGTGCCCTGAGCGGGGGGCTCTACGAGCAGTACTTC
CSALSGGLYEQYF
>TRBD1|TRBV6-1|TRBJ2-7|few
TGTGCCAGCAGTCGGGACAGGTCGGGCTACGAGCAGTACTTC
CASSRDRSGYEQYF
>NA|TRBV15|TRBJ1-3|NA
NA
CATSRGVGLGSTTYF
>NA|TRBV24-1|TRBJ1-2|NA
TGTGCCACCAGTGATTTGGTACAGGTTACCTTC
CATSDLVQVTF
>TRBD2|TRBV7-3|TRBJ2-5|NA
TGTGCCAGCAGCCTTTTGCGGGGGATGGAGACCCAGTACTTC
CASSLLRGMETQYF
>TRBD1|TRBV5-1|TRBJ1-1|many
TGCGCCAGCAGTTGGGACAGCACTGAAGCTTTCTTT
CASSWDSTEAFF
>TRBD2|TRBV5-1|TRBJ2-3|NA
TGCGCCAGCAGCTTGGAAACTAGCGGGTATTCAGATACGCAGTATTTT
CASSLETSGYSDTQYF
>NA|TRBV7-3|TRBJ2-5|NA
TGTGCCGGCAGCTCCAACGGGTGGGCACCAGAGACCCAGTACTTC
CAGSSNGWAPETQYF
>NA|TRBV19|TRBJ1-5|NA
TGTGCCAGTAGCCAACAGGGATATAGCAATCAGCCCCAGCATTTT
CASSQQGYSNQPQHF
>NA|TRBV15|TRBJ2-5|NA
TGTGCCACCAGCAGCCCCTCCCAGTACTTC
CATSSPSQYF
>NA|TRBV7-2|TRBJ2-7|NA
TGTGCCAGCAGCTTAGTTGGACGGGACGAGCAGTACTTC
CASSLVGRDEQYF
>NA|TRBV2|TRBJ1-2|few
TGTGCCAGCAGTGTTCAGCTCTTCACCAACTATGGCTACACCTTC
CASSVQLFTNYGYTF
>NA|TRBV7-2|TRBJ2-3|NA
TGTGCCAGCAGCTTAAGACCGCCAGGGGCCACAGATACGCAGTATTTT
CASSLRPPGATDTQYF
>NA|TRBV29-1|TRBJ2-2|NA
TGCAGCGTTGAGTATCTACCGAACACCGGGGAGCTGTTTTTT
CSVEYLPNTGELFF
>TRBD2|TRBV5-6|TRBJ2-1|NA
TGTGCCAGCAGCTCCGGACTAGCTAATGAGCGGTTCTTC
CASSSGLANERFF
>NA|TRBV5-1|TRBJ1-1|NA
TGCGCCAGCAGCTTGGAAGGGACACCGAACACTGAAGCTTTCTTT
CASSLEGTPNTEAFF
>NA|TRBV19|TRBJ1-5|NA
TGTGCCAGTAGTATAAAAACAGGGAATCAGCCCCAGCATTTT
CASSIKTGNQPQHF
>TRBD2|TRBV14|TRBJ2-3|NA
TGTGCCAGCAGCGTGGCTAGCGGGAGGGCCCCTACAGATACGCAGTATTTT
CASSVASGRAPTDTQYF
>NA|TRBV25-1|TRBJ2-1|NA
TGTGCCAGCAGTGTGGCCACAGGGAGGAATGAGCAGTTCTTC
CASSVATGRNEQFF
>NA|TRBV7-8|TRBJ2-3|NA
TGTGCCAGCAGCCCAGTGGGGATGGCAGATACGCAGTATTTT
CASSPVGMADTQYF
>TRBD1|TRBV7-2|TRBJ1-3|once
TGTGCCAGCAGCTTGAACAGGGGGATGGACACCATATATTTT
CASSLNRGMDTIYF
>NA|TRBV19|TRBJ2-7|NA
TGTGCCAGTAGGGAAGGAATCCGTGGCGAGCAGTACTTC
CASREGIRGEQYF
>TRBD2|TRBV5-1|TRBJ2-3|few
TGCGCCAGCAGCTCGGACGGGAGGGATACGCAGTATTTT
CASSSDGRDTQYF
>NA|TRBV7-2|TRBJ1-2|NA
TGTGCCAGCAGCCCTCCGGGGTCCCTCTATGGCTACACCTTC
CASSPPGSLYGYTF
>TRBD2|TRBV7-8|TRBJ2-7|NA
TGTGCCAGCAGCCGGGGACTAGCGGTTGCCTACGAGCAGTACTTC
CASSRGLAVAYEQYF
>NA|TRBV7-6|TRBJ2-7|NA
TGTGCCAGCAGCCAAAGGGGACGGTACTACGAGCAGTACTTC
CASSQRGRYYEQYF
>NA|TRBV12-3/TRBV12-4|TRBJ2-3|NA
TGTGCCAGCGCAACTCTCACAGATACGCAGTATTTT
CASATLTDTQYF
>NA|TRBV5-4|TRBJ1-2|many
TGTGCCAGCAGCTTTGGAATGGGGGAAGCTAACTATGGCTACACCTTC
CASSFGMGEANYGYTF
>TRBD1|TRBV20-1|TRBJ2-6|NA
TGCAGTGCTGGGACAGGACACTCTGGGGCCAACGTCCTGACTTTC
CSAGTGHSGANVLTF
>TRBD2|TRBV10-2|TRBJ2-1|NA
TGCGCCAGCAGTGCGGCTAGCGGCTTCTCCTACAATGAGCAGTTCTTC
CASSAASGFSYNEQFF
>TRBD1|TRBV4-3|TRBJ2-7|NA
TGCGCCAGCAGCCGCTCGACAGGGGGCGGCTACGAGCAGTACTTC
CASSRSTGGGYEQYF